This T cell receptor beta chain was captured in a study of blood T cell repertoires in COVID-19. The CDR3 contains 14 residues. The V end was cut by 5 bases, the J end by 2 bases, with 12 bases between. Germline-derived CDR1 and CDR2 are LGHDT and YNNKEL (reference sequence). Some clones are missing from TCRdb's copy, which holds only in-frame ones; the method was immunoSEQ multiplex PCR. The data show some 140,000 clones, with about 88% seen just once and 2.4% held by the top ten. Sequencing was performed on PBMCs or T cells enriched from blood (not recorded which). The V and J genes are TRBV3-1 (or the pseudogene TRBV3-2) and TRBJ2-5, with D maybe TRBD1 (6 bases). The source of this sequence is a man aged 35-49 years with acute COVID-19. The CDR3 loop is CASSYAGTQETQYF. CDR3 in DNA: TGTGCCAGCAGCTACGCCGGGACACAAGAGACCCAGTACTTC.